This T cell receptor (beta chain) was sequenced in a study of T cell responses to AZD1222 COVID-19 vaccine. Points from the study as a whole: Only a handful of AZD1222 recipients, roughly 6 in all, had baseline seropositivity. Clonal diversity was possibly underestimated; the donors were predominantly white British and more often female. Vaccination with two AZD1222 doses was followed by a rise in Spike-specific TCR breadth and depth. Among spike-specific TCRs, nearly half reportedly target unmutated variant regions.

The table came from immunoSEQ multiplex PCR; TCRdb's copy has only in-frame clones and leaves some out. Among around 96,000 clones listed, 90% to 95% were seen once. Germline CDR1 and CDR2: KGHDR and SFDVKD. V was trimmed by 2 bases and J by 0 bases, leaving 12 bases between them. The CDR3 spans 17 residues. Of note for this clone: What it recognizes is unknown.

The receptor was derived from an adult who received the AZD1222 COVID-19 vaccine. V and J are TRBV24-1 and TRBJ2-2; D is possibly TRBD1 (6 bases). This specimen was peripheral blood, taken 28 days after the second AZD1222 dose. The CDR3 DNA follows: TGTGCCACCAGTGATTGGGGACATATCGCGAACACCGGGGAGCTGTTTTTT. Translation gives CATSDWGHIANTGELFF.